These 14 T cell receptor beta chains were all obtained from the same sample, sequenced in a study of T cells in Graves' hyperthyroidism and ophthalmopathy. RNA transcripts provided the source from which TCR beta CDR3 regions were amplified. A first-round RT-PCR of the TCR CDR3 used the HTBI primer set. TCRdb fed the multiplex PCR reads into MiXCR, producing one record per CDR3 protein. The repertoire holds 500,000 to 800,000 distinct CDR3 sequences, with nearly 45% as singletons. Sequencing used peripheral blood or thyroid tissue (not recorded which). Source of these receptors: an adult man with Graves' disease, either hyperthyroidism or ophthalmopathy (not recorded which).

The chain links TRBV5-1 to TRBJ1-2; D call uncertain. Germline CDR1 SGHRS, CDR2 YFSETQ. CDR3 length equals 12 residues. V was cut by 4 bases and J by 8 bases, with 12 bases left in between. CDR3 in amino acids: CASSADLGGYTF. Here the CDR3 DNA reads TGCGCCAGCAGCGCAGACCTAGGGGGCTACACCTTC.

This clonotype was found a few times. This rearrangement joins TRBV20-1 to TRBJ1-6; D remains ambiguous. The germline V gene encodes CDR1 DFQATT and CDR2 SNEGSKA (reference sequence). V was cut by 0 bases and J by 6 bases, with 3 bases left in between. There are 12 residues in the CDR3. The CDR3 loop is CSARDRNSPLHF. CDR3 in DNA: TGCAGTGCTAGAGATCGTAATTCACCCCTCCACTTT.

The CDR3 DNA is TGCAGCGTTGAAGAGGGCAGTAATTCACCCCTCCACTTT. Translated, it gives CSVEEGSNSPLHF. The chain has TRBV29-1 and TRBJ1-6; D is undetermined. This CDR3 is built from 13 residues. V gave up 0 bases and J gave up 6 bases, with 6 bases separating them. Germline lookup yields CDR1 SQVTM and CDR2 ANQGSEA.

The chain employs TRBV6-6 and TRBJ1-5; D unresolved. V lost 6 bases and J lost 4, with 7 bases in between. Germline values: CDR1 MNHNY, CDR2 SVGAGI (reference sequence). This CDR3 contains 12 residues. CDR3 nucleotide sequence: TGTGCCAGCAGGCGCCCAAATCAGCCCCAGCATTTT. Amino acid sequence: CASRRPNQPQHF.

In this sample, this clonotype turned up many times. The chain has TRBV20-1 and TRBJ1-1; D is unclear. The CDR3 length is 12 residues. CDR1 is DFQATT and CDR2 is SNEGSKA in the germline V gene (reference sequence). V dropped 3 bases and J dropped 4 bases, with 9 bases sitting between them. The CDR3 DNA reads TGCAGTGCTAGGCAGCCCAGCACTGAAGCTTTCTTT. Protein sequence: CSARQPSTEAFF.

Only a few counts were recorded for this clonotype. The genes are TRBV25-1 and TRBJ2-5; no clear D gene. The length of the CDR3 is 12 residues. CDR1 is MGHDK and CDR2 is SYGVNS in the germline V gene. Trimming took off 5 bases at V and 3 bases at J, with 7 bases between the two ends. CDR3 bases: TGTGCCAGCAGTTTGTTCAAAGAGACCCAGTACTTC. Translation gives CASSLFKETQYF.

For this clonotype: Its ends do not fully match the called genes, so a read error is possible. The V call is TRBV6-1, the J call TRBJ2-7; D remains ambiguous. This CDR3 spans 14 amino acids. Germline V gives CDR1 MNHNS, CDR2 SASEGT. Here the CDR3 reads CAISEAFIGYEQYF. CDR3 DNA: TGTGCCATCAGTGAAGCCTTTATCGGGTACGAGCAGTACTTC.

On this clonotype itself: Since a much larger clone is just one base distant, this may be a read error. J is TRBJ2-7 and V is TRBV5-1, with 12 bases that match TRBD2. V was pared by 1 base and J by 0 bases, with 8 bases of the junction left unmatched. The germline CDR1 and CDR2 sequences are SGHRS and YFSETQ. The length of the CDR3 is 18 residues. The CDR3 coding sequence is TGCGCCAGCAGCTTGCAGGCGGCTAGCGGGAGGGCCTCCTACGAGCAGTACTTC. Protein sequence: CASSLQAASGRASYEQYF.

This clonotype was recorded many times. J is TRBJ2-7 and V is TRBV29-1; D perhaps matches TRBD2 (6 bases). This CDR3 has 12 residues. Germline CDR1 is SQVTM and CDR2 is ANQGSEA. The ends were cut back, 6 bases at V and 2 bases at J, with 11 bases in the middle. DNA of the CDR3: TGCAGCGTGTTAGGAGGGACCTACGAGCAGTACTTC. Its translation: CSVLGGTYEQYF.

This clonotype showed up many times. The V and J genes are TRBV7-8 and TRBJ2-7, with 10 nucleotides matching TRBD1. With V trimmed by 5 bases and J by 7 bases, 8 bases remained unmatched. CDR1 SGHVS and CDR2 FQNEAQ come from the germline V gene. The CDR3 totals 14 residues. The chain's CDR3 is CASSHGTGVREQYF. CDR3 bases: TGTGCCAGCAGCCATGGGACAGGGGTGAGGGAGCAGTACTTC.

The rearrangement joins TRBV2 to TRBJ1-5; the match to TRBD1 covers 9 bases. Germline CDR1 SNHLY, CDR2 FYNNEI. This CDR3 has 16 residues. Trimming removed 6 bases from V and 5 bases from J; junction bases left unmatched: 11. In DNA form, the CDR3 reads TGTGCCAGCAGGGACCGGGGGACAGGGCGAGATCAGCCCCAGCATTTT. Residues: CASRDRGTGRDQPQHF.

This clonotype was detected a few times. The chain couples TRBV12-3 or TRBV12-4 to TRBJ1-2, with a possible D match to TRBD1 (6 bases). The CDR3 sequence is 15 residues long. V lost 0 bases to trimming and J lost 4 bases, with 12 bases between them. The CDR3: CASSLALGGTYGYTF. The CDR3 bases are TGTGCCAGCAGTTTAGCGTTGGGGGGCACCTATGGCTACACCTTC.

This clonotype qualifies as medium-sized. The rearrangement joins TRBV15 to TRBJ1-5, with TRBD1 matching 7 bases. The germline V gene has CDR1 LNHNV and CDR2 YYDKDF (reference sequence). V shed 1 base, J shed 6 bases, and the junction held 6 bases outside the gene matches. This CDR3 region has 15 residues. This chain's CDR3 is CATSRVTQGTQPQHF. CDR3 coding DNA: TGTGCCACCAGCAGAGTGACACAGGGGACTCAGCCCCAGCATTTT.

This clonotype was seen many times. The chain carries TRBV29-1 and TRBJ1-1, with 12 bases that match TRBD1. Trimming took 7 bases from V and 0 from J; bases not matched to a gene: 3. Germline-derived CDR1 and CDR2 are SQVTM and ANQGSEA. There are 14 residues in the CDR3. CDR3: CSAGQGALNTEAFF. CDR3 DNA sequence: TGCAGCGCGGGACAGGGGGCCCTGAACACTGAAGCTTTCTTT. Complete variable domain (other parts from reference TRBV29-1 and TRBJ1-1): SAVISQKPSRDICQRGTSLTIQCQVDSQVTMMFWYRQQPGQSLTLIATANQGSEATYESGFVIDKFPISRPNLTFSTLTVSNMSPEDSSIYLCSAGQGALNTEAFFGQGTRLTVV.